The clone carrying this T cell receptor beta chain has a count of ten or more. This sample is drawn from a study of T-cell reconstitution after alpha-beta-depleted transplantation in children. During its preparation, the TCRbeta library received unique molecular identifiers. Each CDR3 protein is one row after TCRdb ran MiXCR on the PCR reads. The table includes about 690,000 distinct CDR3 sequences, approximately 15% detected once. From germline, CDR1 is SEHNR and CDR2 FQNEAQ (reference sequence). The CDR3 has 16 amino acids. Trimming pared 5 bases from V and 6 bases from J, leaving 19 bases between. The V call is TRBV7-9, the J call TRBJ2-2; D unclear. The source is a human donor who donated a stem cell graft to a child with acute myeloid leukemia. The source material was PBMCs from the stem cell graft donor, sampled from the stem cell graft. In nucleotides, the CDR3 is TGTGCCAGCAGCGCCCCAAATACGATGGCACCCGGGGAGCTGTTTTTT. Residues: CASSAPNTMAPGELFF.